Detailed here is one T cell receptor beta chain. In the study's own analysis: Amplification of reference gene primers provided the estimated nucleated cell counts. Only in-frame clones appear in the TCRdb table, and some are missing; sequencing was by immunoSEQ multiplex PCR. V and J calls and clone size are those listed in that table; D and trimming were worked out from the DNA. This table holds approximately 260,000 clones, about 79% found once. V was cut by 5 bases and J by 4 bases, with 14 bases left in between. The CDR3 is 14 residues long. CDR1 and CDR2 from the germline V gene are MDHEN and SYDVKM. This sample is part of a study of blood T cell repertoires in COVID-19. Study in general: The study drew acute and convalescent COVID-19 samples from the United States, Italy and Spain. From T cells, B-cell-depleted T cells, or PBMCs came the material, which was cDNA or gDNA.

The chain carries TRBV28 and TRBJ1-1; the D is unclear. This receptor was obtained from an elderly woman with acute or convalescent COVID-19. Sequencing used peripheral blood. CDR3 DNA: TGTGCCAGCAGTCCCCGGCCGGGGAGCACTGAAGCTTTCTTT. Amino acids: CASSPRPGSTEAFF.